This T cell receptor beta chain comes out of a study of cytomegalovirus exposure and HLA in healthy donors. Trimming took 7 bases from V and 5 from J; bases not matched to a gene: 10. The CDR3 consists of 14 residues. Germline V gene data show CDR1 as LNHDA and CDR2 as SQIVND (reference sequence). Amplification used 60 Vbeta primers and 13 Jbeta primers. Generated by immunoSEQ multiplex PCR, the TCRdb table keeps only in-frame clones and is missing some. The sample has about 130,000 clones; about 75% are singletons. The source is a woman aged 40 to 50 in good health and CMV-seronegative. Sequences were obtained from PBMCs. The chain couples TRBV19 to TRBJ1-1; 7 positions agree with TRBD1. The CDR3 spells CASNLGGQETEAFF. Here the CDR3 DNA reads TGTGCCAGTAATTTAGGGGGCCAGGAGACTGAAGCTTTCTTT.